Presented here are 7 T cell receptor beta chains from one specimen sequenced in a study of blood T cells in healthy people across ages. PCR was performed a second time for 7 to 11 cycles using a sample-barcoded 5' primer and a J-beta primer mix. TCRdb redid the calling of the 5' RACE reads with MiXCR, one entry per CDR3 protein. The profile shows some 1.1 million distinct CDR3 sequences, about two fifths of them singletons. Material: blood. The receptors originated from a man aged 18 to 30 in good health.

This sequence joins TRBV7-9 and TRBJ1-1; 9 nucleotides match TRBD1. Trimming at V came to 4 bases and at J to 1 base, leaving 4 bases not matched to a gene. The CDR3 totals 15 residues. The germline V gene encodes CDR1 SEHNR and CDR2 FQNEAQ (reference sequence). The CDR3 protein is CASSYYRGRNTEAFF. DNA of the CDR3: TGTGCCAGCAGCTATTACAGGGGGCGGAACACTGAAGCTTTCTTT. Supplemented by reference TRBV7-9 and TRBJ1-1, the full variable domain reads DTGVSQNPRHKITKRGQNVTFRCDPISEHNRLYWYRQTLGQGPEFLTYFQNEAQLEKSRLLSDRFSAERPKGSFSTLEIQRTEQGDSAMYLCASSYYRGRNTEAFFGQGTRLTVV.

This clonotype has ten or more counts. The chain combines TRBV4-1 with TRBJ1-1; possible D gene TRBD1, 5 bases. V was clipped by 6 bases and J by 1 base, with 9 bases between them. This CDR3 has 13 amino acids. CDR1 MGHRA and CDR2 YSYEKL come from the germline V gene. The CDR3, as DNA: TGCGCCAGCAGGGCAGGGTCGAACACTGAAGCTTTCTTT. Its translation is CASRAGSNTEAFF.

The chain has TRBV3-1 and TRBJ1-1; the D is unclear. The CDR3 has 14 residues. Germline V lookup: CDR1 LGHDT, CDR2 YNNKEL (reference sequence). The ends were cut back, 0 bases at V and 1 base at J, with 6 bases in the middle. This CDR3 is CASSQEATNTEAFF. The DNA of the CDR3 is TGTGCCAGCAGCCAAGAGGCGACGAACACTGAAGCTTTCTTT.

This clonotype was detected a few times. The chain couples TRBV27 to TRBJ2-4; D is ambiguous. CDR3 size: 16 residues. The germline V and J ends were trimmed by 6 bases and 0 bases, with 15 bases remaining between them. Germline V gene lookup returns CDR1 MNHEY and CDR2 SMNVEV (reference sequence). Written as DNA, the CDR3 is TGTGCCAGCAGAACAACCCTATTAGGAGCCAAAAACATTCAGTACTTC. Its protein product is CASRTTLLGAKNIQYF.

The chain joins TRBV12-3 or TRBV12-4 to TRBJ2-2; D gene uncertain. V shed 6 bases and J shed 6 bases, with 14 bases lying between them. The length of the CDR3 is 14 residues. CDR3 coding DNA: TGTGCCAGCAGCCCCACGAATGGGGCCGGGGAGCTGTTTTTT. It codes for CASSPTNGAGELFF.

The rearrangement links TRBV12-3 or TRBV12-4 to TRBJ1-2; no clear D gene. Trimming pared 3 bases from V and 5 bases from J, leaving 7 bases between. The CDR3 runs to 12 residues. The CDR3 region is CASSFPGYGYTF. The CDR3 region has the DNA TGTGCCAGCAGTTTTCCGGGGTATGGCTACACCTTC.

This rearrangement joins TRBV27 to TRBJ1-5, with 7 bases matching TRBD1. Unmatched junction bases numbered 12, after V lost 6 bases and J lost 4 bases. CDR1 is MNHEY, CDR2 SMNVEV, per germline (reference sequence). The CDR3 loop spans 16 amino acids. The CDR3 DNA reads TGTGCCAGCAGGACGATAAGGGGACAGAAGAATCAGCCCCAGCATTTT. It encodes CASRTIRGQKNQPQHF.